These T cell receptor beta chains were read from a single sample in a study of T cells in Graves' hyperthyroidism and ophthalmopathy. TCRdb recomputed calls from the multiplex PCR reads with MiXCR, one row per CDR3 protein. The repertoire holds approximately 590,000 distinct CDR3 sequences, with 46% as singletons. The sequencing input was peripheral blood or thyroid tissue (not recorded which). The receptors stem from a woman aged 18-35 years with Graves' hyperthyroidism. The CDR3 runs from the conserved cysteine through the conserved F or W. Fields, in order: V gene, J gene, clone size, D gene, CDR3 protein, CDR3 DNA. The D gene is left open where the match is weak. The listing skips clone size in some rows; elsewhere it reads once, few, many or a size class.

V gene: TRBV25-1; J gene: TRBJ2-5; clone size: -; D gene: -; CDR3 protein: CASWEYGEETQYF; CDR3 DNA: TGTGCCAGCTGGGAGTACGGGGAAGAGACCCAGTACTTC
V gene: TRBV6-5; J gene: TRBJ2-5; clone size: -; D gene: TRBD2; CDR3 protein: CASSHGTSGRSETQYF; CDR3 DNA: TGTGCCAGCAGTCACGGGACTAGCGGGAGATCGGAGACCCAGTACTTC
V gene: TRBV2; J gene: TRBJ2-5; clone size: few; D gene: TRBD2; CDR3 protein: CASSRLAGDLETQYF; CDR3 DNA: TGTGCCAGCAGTAGACTAGCGGGAGACCTTGAGACCCAGTACTTC
V gene: TRBV11-3; J gene: TRBJ1-6; clone size: many; D gene: -; CDR3 protein: CASSLDRGYNSPLHF; CDR3 DNA: TGTGCCAGCAGCTTAGATCGTGGCTATAATTCACCCCTCCACTTT
V gene: TRBV7-9; J gene: TRBJ2-5; clone size: few; D gene: TRBD1; CDR3 protein: CASSFDRGLGETQYF; CDR3 DNA: TGTGCCAGCAGCTTTGACAGGGGGCTGGGGGAGACCCAGTACTTC
V gene: TRBV7-9; J gene: TRBJ1-1; clone size: -; D gene: -; CDR3 protein: CASSNRLF; CDR3 DNA: TGTGCCAGCAGCAACCGGCTCTTT
V gene: TRBV7-2; J gene: TRBJ1-2; clone size: few; D gene: -; CDR3 protein: CASSEAASNYGYTF; CDR3 DNA: TGTGCCAGCAGCGAGGCGGCTTCTAACTATGGCTACACCTTC
V gene: TRBV28; J gene: TRBJ2-7; clone size: -; D gene: -; CDR3 protein: CASSLGVRSYEQYF; CDR3 DNA: TGTGCCAGCAGTTTAGGGGTGCGCTCCTACGAGCAGTACTTC
V gene: TRBV20-1; J gene: TRBJ1-5; clone size: few; D gene: -; CDR3 protein: CSAGTRLSDQPQHF; CDR3 DNA: TGCAGTGCCGGGACACGGCTTTCCGATCAGCCCCAGCATTTT
V gene: TRBV25-1; J gene: TRBJ1-2; clone size: -; D gene: TRBD1; CDR3 protein: CASSERDSRIYGYTF; CDR3 DNA: TGTGCCAGCAGTGAAAGGGACAGCCGAATCTATGGCTACACCTTC
V gene: TRBV7-3; J gene: TRBJ2-2; clone size: few; D gene: -; CDR3 protein: CASLPTSVNTGELFF; CDR3 DNA: TGTGCCAGCCTCCCGACCAGCGTGAACACCGGGGAGCTGTTTTTT
V gene: TRBV10-3; J gene: TRBJ2-5; clone size: -; D gene: -; CDR3 protein: CAISESGGDQETQYF; CDR3 DNA: TGTGCCATCAGTGAGTCGGGCGGGGATCAAGAGACCCAGTACTTC
V gene: TRBV30; J gene: TRBJ1-5; clone size: many; D gene: -; CDR3 protein: CAWSVAGQPQHF; CDR3 DNA: TGTGCCTGGAGTGTAGCGGGCCAGCCCCAGCATTTT
V gene: TRBV29-1; J gene: TRBJ2-7; clone size: few; D gene: -; CDR3 protein: CSVVARGYEQYF; CDR3 DNA: TGCAGCGTTGTGGCCAGGGGCTACGAGCAGTACTTC
V gene: TRBV12-3/TRBV12-4; J gene: TRBJ2-7; clone size: -; D gene: TRBD1; CDR3 protein: CASSFDRDPYEQYF; CDR3 DNA: TGTGCCAGCAGCTTCGACAGGGATCCCTACGAGCAGTACTTC
V gene: TRBV6-1; J gene: TRBJ2-2; clone size: many; D gene: -; CDR3 protein: CASSEGGGGTGELFF; CDR3 DNA: TGTGCCAGCAGTGAAGGGGGAGGGGGAACCGGGGAGCTGTTTTTT
V gene: TRBV5-1; J gene: TRBJ2-5; clone size: -; D gene: -; CDR3 protein: CASSLGAGKEETQYF; CDR3 DNA: TGCGCCAGCAGCTTGGGCGCGGGGAAGGAAGAGACCCAGTACTTC
V gene: TRBV20-1; J gene: TRBJ1-2; clone size: many; D gene: -; CDR3 protein: CSAKSYYGYTF; CDR3 DNA: TGCAGTGCAAAGAGTTACTATGGCTACACCTTC
V gene: TRBV7-9; J gene: TRBJ1-2; clone size: -; D gene: TRBD1; CDR3 protein: CASSGTGGNSGYTF; CDR3 DNA: TGTGCCAGCAGCGGGACAGGGGGCAATAGTGGCTACACCTTC
V gene: TRBV9; J gene: TRBJ1-1; clone size: -; D gene: TRBD1; CDR3 protein: CASSAEGQGTEAFF; CDR3 DNA: TGTGCCAGCAGCGCCGAGGGACAGGGGACTGAAGCTTTCTTT
V gene: TRBV9; J gene: TRBJ1-2; clone size: -; D gene: -; CDR3 protein: CASSVGAETNYGYTF; CDR3 DNA: TGTGCCAGCAGCGTAGGTGCAGAGACTAACTATGGCTACACCTTC
V gene: TRBV25-1; J gene: TRBJ2-3; clone size: -; D gene: -; CDR3 protein: CASARLGTDTQYF; CDR3 DNA: TGTGCCAGCGCCCGACTAGGCACAGATACGCAGTATTTT
V gene: TRBV2; J gene: TRBJ1-5; clone size: many; D gene: -; CDR3 protein: CASSLGEDQPQHF; CDR3 DNA: TGTGCCAGCAGTCTGGGAGAAGACCAGCCCCAGCATTTT
V gene: TRBV29-1; J gene: TRBJ1-4; clone size: many; D gene: -; CDR3 protein: CSVERVSSEKLFF; CDR3 DNA: TGCAGCGTTGAAAGGGTGTCGTCGGAAAAACTGTTTTTT
V gene: TRBV19; J gene: TRBJ2-2; clone size: -; D gene: TRBD2; CDR3 protein: CASRIAGANTGEPFF; CDR3 DNA: TGTGCCAGTAGGATAGCGGGAGCGAACACCGGGGAGCCGTTTTTT
V gene: TRBV24-1; J gene: TRBJ1-2; clone size: many; D gene: TRBD1; CDR3 protein: CATSRTGGAIGGYTF; CDR3 DNA: TGTGCCACCAGTAGGACAGGGGGCGCGATAGGAGGCTACACCTTC